This T cell receptor beta chain was observed in a study of blood T cell repertoires in COVID-19 (dated by TCRdb to the early 2020s). For the study in its entirety: Collaborator samples came from the United States, Italy and Spain and covered acute and convalescent phases of COVID-19. The dataset comprised deeply sampled blood TCRbeta repertoires from subjects exposed to, actively infected with, or recovered from COVID-19. The prospective study material was composed of cDNA or gDNA derived from T cells, B-cell-depleted T cells, or PBMCs. The repertoires were released in a freely available public database intended as a resource for research on the immune response to SARS-CoV-2. The sample metadata nearly always contained a de-identified subject ID, COVID-19 status, age in years and sex. Where available, HLA class I and class II types were taken from metadata supplied by the sample provider and were not determined by assay-based typing. Samples were obtained from the ongoing ImmuneRACE study (first 160 participants) and from over a thousand subjects provided by 6 global collaborators. General findings and caveats noted by the study authors: Clinical and demographic metadata were provided uncurated, with the amount varying by source and participant.

In the case of this clone: Its specific antigen is unknown. Base qualities are missing; no much larger clone stands one base away.

Collaborating institutions collected whole blood in K2EDTA tubes following their own protocols. For TCRbeta analysis, collaborators shipped samples as frozen whole blood, isolated PBMCs, or DNA extracted from either of those sample types. The immunoSEQ Assay, a bias-controlled multiplex PCR, was used to amplify TCRbeta CDR3 regions from genomic DNA. The original pipeline was this. The number of nucleated cells in each sample was estimated from the amplification of reference gene primers within the assay. To quantify the absolute abundance of each unique TCRbeta CDR3 rearrangement, sequence reads were collapsed and filtered. For each sample, productive Simpson clonality was calculated as the square root of Simpson's diversity index over productive rearrangements. Imported from immuneACCESS, the table was reduced by TCRdb to in-frame sequences with V and J called. These copies leave out some clones; in studies compared against another copy, an unresolved V gene accounts for under half, and the cause of the remainder is not known. The DNA was the basis for D and trimming; V, J and clone size are from that table. The sample has roughly 95,000 clones on record, about 81% of them singletons. Around 19% of the sample lies in the top ten.

The germline V gene (reference sequence) supplies CDR1 MNHEY and CDR2 SMNVEV. Including cysteine and phenylalanine, the CDR3 has 17 amino acids. Only the CDR3 region is kept as DNA, spanning 51 bases read in frame from base 1. At the junction V is shortened by 10 bases and J by 1 base; bases outside the gene matches: 10. The source material was peripheral blood. This receptor was identified in an elderly man with acute or convalescent COVID-19. Rearrangement joined TRBV27 to TRBJ2-1, and TRBD2 aligns with 13 junction nucleotides. The nucleotides are TGTGCCACCCAGAGGACTAGCGGGAGTAGATCCTACAATGAGCAGTTCTTC. Translated, it reads CATQRTSGSRSYNEQFF.